Each of the 22 T cell receptor beta chains below was sequenced from the same sample in a study of cytomegalovirus exposure and HLA in healthy donors. PCR amplification relied on 60 Vbeta primers (plus 13 Jbeta primers). Sequencing used immunoSEQ multiplex PCR; TCRdb keeps in-frame clones, though not all of them. The sample contains roughly 90,000 clones, roughly 80% of which appear only once. Sequencing input: PBMCs. The receptors shown here come from a man between 25 and 39 years old in good health and CMV-seropositive.

The chain links TRBV4-1 to TRBJ2-7; 8 bases fit TRBD2. Germline lookup yields CDR1 MGHRA and CDR2 YSYEKL. The CDR3 has 14 amino acids. Trimming cost V 4 bases and J 2 bases; bases outside gene matches: 4. The CDR3 DNA reads TGCGCCAGCAGCCTAGGACTAGCAACCTACGAGCAGTACTTC. The encoded protein is CASSLGLATYEQYF.

This chain connects TRBV7-9 to TRBJ2-7, with 9 nucleotides matching TRBD1. The length of the CDR3 is 15 residues. From germline, CDR1 is SEHNR and CDR2 FQNEAQ (reference sequence). J was trimmed by 4 bases and V by 5 bases; bases with no gene match: 9. The CDR3 coding sequence is TGTGCCAGCAGCCCGACGGGGACAGGGCGATACGAGCAGTACTTC. Residues: CASSPTGTGRYEQYF.

V and J are TRBV28 and TRBJ1-2; TRBD1 might be the D (5 bases). CDR1 is MDHEN and CDR2 is SYDVKM in the germline V gene. The CDR3 runs 13 residues. Trimming stripped 5 bases from V and 4 bases from J, with 11 bases between. The chain's CDR3 is CASSPGGGYGYTF. The CDR3 DNA reads TGTGCCAGCAGTCCCGGGGGGGGCTATGGCTACACCTTC.

This sequence joins TRBV30 and TRBJ1-1, with D unresolved. The CDR3 totals 15 residues. Trimming took off 3 bases at V and 1 base at J, with 15 bases between the two ends. Germline CDR1 and CDR2: GTSNPN and SVGIG (reference sequence). As DNA, the CDR3 is TGTGCCTGGAGCCTTACTTTGACGGGGAACACTGAAGCTTTCTTT. This codes for CAWSLTLTGNTEAFF.

This clone turned up a few times. The J gene is TRBJ1-1, the V gene TRBV6-6, with 8 bases lining up with TRBD1. V lost 5 bases and J lost 6; bases outside the gene matches: 8. CDR3 length: 14 amino acids. Per the germline V gene, CDR1 is MNHNY and CDR2 is SVGAGI (reference sequence). This CDR3 reads CASSLDREGAEAFF. Written as DNA, the CDR3 is TGTGCCAGCAGTCTGGACAGGGAAGGGGCTGAAGCTTTCTTT.

This clone showed up just a few times. CDR3 sequence: CASRGGGQSNQPQHF. CDR3 DNA: TGTGCCAGCAGGGGGGGAGGACAAAGCAATCAGCCCCAGCATTTT. V and J are TRBV6-6 and TRBJ1-5, with D possibly being TRBD1 (5 bases). The V end lost 6 bases, the J end lost 1 base, and 13 bases lay between the germline ends. Germline-derived CDR1 and CDR2 are MNHNY and SVGAGI (reference sequence). CDR3 size: 15 residues.

This clone appeared once. This chain connects TRBV11-2 to TRBJ2-2; the match to TRBD2 covers 11 bases. Losses at the gene ends were 3 bases for V and 5 bases for J; bases not matched to a gene: 8. This CDR3 region has 17 residues. Germline V gives CDR1 SGHAT, CDR2 FQNNGV. CDR3 sequence: CASSFQLAGVGTGELFF. CDR3 in DNA: TGTGCCAGCAGCTTTCAACTAGCGGGAGTTGGGACCGGGGAGCTGTTTTTT. Full variable domain (remainder filled in from reference TRBV11-2 and TRBJ2-2): EAGVAQSPRYKIIEKRQSVAFWCNPISGHATLYWYQQILGQGPKLLIQFQNNGVVDDSQLPKDRFSAERLKGVDSTLKIQPAKLEDSAVYLCASSFQLAGVGTGELFFGEGSRLTVL.

The rearrangement joins TRBV28 to TRBJ2-1; TRBD1 matches 8 bases. Germline CDR1 MDHEN, CDR2 SYDVKM. CDR3 length: 13 amino acids. Unmatched junction bases numbered 10, after V lost 9 bases and J lost 9 bases. The CDR3 spells CASRTGPGSEQFF. CDR3 sequence (DNA): TGTGCCAGTAGGACAGGGCCGGGGAGTGAGCAGTTCTTC.

The chain uses TRBV10-3 and TRBJ1-5; the match to TRBD1 covers 7 bases. The junction had 7 bases not matched to a gene; V was cut back by 0 bases and J by 2 bases. This CDR3 comprises 17 residues. Germline CDR1 is ENHRY and CDR2 is SYGVKD. Here the CDR3 reads CAISESFGQARNQPQHF. The CDR3 nucleotides read TGTGCCATCAGTGAGTCGTTCGGACAGGCTCGCAATCAGCCCCAGCATTTT.

The V gene is TRBV29-1, the J gene TRBJ1-2, with a possible D match to TRBD1 (6 bases). V was clipped by 6 bases and J by 1 base, with 12 bases between them. Germline values: CDR1 SQVTM, CDR2 ANQGSEA. The CDR3 is 13 amino acids. The CDR3 region has the DNA TGCAGCGTCTCGACAGGTTTTAACTATGGCTACACCTTC. Encoded protein: CSVSTGFNYGYTF.

The chain has TRBV5-6 and TRBJ2-5, with D perhaps TRBD1 (5 bases). The J call may not be correct, given that the DNA end is closer to TRBJ2-7. The CDR3 totals 16 residues. CDR1 is SGHDT and CDR2 is YYEEEE in the germline V gene. CDR3 residues: CASSQTPDSIGFEQYF. CDR3 bases: TGTGCCAGCAGTCAGACCCCAGACAGTATTGGATTCGAGCAGTACTTC.

With regard to this clone: Other DNA sequences from this sample encode an identical CDR3 as well. This rearrangement joins TRBV7-2 to TRBJ2-2; the D gene is possibly TRBD1 (6 bases). The CDR3 is 13 amino acids. Trimming stripped 4 bases from V and 5 bases from J, with 8 bases between. The V gene's germline CDR1 is SGHTA and CDR2 FQGNSA. CDR3 sequence (DNA): TGTGCCAGCAGCTCTACAGGGACCGGGGAGCTGTTTTTT. Translating gives CASSSTGTGELFF.

This clone was seen a single time. V and J are TRBV6-5 and TRBJ2-2, with 12 bases identical to TRBD2. V was clipped by 6 bases and J by 6 bases; unmatched bases: 5. Germline CDR1 MNHEY, CDR2 SVGAGI. This CDR3 is 15 amino acids long. CDR3 in amino acids: CASRWTSGKSGELFF. For the CDR3, the DNA is TGTGCCAGCAGGTGGACTAGCGGGAAATCCGGGGAGCTGTTTTTT.

The CDR3 reads CASRAQVYGYTF. CDR3 in DNA: TGTGCCAGCAGGGCACAGGTTTATGGCTACACCTTC. This chain connects TRBV28 to TRBJ1-2; TRBD1 is a possible D gene (5 bases). The germline V gene encodes CDR1 MDHEN and CDR2 SYDVKM. V lost 6 bases and J lost 5, with 10 bases in between. This CDR3 region has 12 residues.

The chain couples TRBV5-8 to TRBJ1-5; D is perhaps TRBD1 (6 bases). Germline CDR1 is SGHTS and CDR2 is YDEGEE. V was shortened by 3 bases and J by 0 bases, with 13 bases between the two germline ends. The CDR3 is 16 amino acids. For the CDR3, the DNA is TGTGCCAGCAGCTACGGACAGCCCAATAGCAATCAGCCCCAGCATTTT. Translated: CASSYGQPNSNQPQHF.

This clone appeared a few times. The J gene is TRBJ1-2, the V gene TRBV4-2, with TRBD1 as a possible D gene (5 bases). Germline loops: CDR1 LGHNA, CDR2 YNFKEQ. The CDR3 runs to 15 residues. The ends were cut back, 4 bases at V and 6 bases at J, with 18 bases in the middle. The CDR3 is CASSPGGGRRDGYTF. The CDR3 DNA reads as TGTGCCAGCAGCCCTGGGGGGGGAAGGAGGGATGGCTACACCTTC.

The chain combines TRBV5-6 with TRBJ2-5; TRBD2 agrees at 10 bases. CDR1 is SGHDT, CDR2 YYEEEE, per germline. J lost 4 bases, V lost 1 base, and 10 bases had no gene match. The CDR3 length is 17 residues. Here the CDR3 DNA reads TGTGCCAGCAGCTTGTTGGCTAGCGGGAGATGGGGAGAGACCCAGTACTTC. Its protein is CASSLLASGRWGETQYF. The variable domain in full, with the rest retrieved from reference TRBV5-6 and TRBJ2-5, is DAGVTQSPTHLIKTRGQQVTLRCSPKSGHDTVSWYQQALGQGPQFIFQYYEEEERQRGNFPDRFSGHQFPNYSSELNVNALLLGDSALYLCASSLLASGRWGETQYFGPGTRLLVL.

The chain links TRBV7-9 to TRBJ1-1, with D perhaps TRBD1 (5 bases). The V end was cut by 3 bases, the J end by 4 bases, with 12 bases between. CDR3 length: 14 amino acids. Germline V gene data show CDR1 as SEHNR and CDR2 as FQNEAQ (reference sequence). CDR3 coding DNA: TGTGCCAGCAGCTTCCTCCAGGGCTTCACTGAAGCTTTCTTT. Encoded protein: CASSFLQGFTEAFF. The variable domain in full, with the rest retrieved from reference TRBV7-9 and TRBJ1-1, is DTGVSQNPRHKITKRGQNVTFRCDPISEHNRLYWYRQTLGQGPEFLTYFQNEAQLEKSRLLSDRFSAERPKGSFSTLEIQRTEQGDSAMYLCASSFLQGFTEAFFGQGTRLTVV.

This chain connects TRBV9 to TRBJ2-7; 8 bases are a match to TRBD1. The germline V gene encodes CDR1 SGDLS and CDR2 YYNGEE. V lost 4 bases and J lost 7; bases outside the gene matches: 13. The CDR3 is 15 amino acids. This CDR3 is CASSSRTGTSEEQYF. In DNA form, the CDR3 reads TGTGCCAGCAGCTCTCGGACAGGGACGTCGGAAGAGCAGTACTTC.

V and J are TRBV6-5 and TRBJ1-2; possibly TRBD1 for D (5 bases). The CDR3 is 13 amino acids. Germline CDR1 is MNHEY and CDR2 is SVGAGI. Trimming pared 2 bases from V and 3 bases from J, leaving 7 bases between. The CDR3 DNA reads TGTGCCAGCAGTTACGGGGGGGACTATGGCTACACCTTC. It codes for CASSYGGDYGYTF.

The CDR3 region has the DNA TGTGCCAGCAGTGTACTTCCTACCCGGGGTTCGTACGAGCAGTACTTC. Amino acids: CASSVLPTRGSYEQYF. V usage is TRBV2 and J usage is TRBJ2-7; possible D gene TRBD2, 5 bases. V lost 4 bases to trimming and J lost 4 bases, with 20 bases between them. CDR3 length equals 16 residues. Per germline, CDR1 SNHLY and CDR2 FYNNEI.

The chain employs TRBV25-1 and TRBJ2-7; D unresolved. The CDR3 contains 11 residues. The germline V gene has CDR1 MGHDK and CDR2 SYGVNS. V lost 0 bases, J lost 6 bases, and 3 bases lay in between. The chain's CDR3 is CASSEYIEQYF. CDR3 nucleotides: TGTGCCAGCAGTGAATACATCGAGCAGTACTTC.